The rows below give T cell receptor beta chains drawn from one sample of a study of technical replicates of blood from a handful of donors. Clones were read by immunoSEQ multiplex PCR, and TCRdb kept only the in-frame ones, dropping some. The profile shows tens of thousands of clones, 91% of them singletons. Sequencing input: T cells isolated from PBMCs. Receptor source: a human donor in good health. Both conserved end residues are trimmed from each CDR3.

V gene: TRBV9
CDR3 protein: ASSTGGWTDTQY

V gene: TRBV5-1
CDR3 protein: ASSFQRESHNEQF

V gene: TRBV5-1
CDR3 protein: ASRSGVTGELF

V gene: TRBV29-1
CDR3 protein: SVGARTDTQY

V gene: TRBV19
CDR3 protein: ASSSRDSSYEQY

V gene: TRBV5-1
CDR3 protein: ASSLGGGQPQH

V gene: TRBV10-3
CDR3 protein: AITDGSNQPQH

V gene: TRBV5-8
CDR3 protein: ASSHTGNHEQY

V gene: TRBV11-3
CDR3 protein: ASSLGAETQY

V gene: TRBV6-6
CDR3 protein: ASRPRFPECQDTQY

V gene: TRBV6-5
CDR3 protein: ASRIDRTSNQPQH

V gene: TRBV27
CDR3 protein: ASSLWPGTSGNLTTDTQY

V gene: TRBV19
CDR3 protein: ASSRVGSFDNEQF

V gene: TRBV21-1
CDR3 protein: ASSKLTVGNQPQH

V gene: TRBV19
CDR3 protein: ASSYDRDEPQH

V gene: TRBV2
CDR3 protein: ASRGPGIPYEQY

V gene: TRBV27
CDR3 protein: ASSHRRLDPYEQY

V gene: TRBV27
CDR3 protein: ASSLQGSSYNEQF

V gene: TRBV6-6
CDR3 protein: ASSYLAGGETDTQY

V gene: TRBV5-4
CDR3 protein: ASSDRGPRNEQY

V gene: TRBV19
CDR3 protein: ASSGRHGEQF

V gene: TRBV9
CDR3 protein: ASTQGGNGYT

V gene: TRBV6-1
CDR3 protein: ASSEAVVAGGLQETQY

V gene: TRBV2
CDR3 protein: ASSRAGNDNEKLF

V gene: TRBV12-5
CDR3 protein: ASGLGGGAYGYT

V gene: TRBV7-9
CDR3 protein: ASSRGNQPQH

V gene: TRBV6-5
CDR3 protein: ASRPTSDQETQY

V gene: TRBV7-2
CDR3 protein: ASSLARDGNTIY

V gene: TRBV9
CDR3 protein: ASSVGGAGNYEQY

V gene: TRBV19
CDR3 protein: ARPMWAGANVLT

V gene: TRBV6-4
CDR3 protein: ASSDSLTSGTQY

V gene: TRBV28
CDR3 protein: ASSLLSVHEQY

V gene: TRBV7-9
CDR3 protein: ASNDEWGGRQFSPYEQY

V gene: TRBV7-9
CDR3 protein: ASSPRNYGYT

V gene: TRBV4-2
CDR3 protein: ASSQDGGSGYEQY

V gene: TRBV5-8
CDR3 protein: ASSLSGIMYNEQF

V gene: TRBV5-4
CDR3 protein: ASSLGDRDYGYT

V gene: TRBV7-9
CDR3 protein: ASSLVGAQDTQY

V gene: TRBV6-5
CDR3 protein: ASSYYSGSSYEQY

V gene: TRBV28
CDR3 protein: ASSPRSSWLPQH

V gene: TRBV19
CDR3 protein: ASSKTVLNTEAF

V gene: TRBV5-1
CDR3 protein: ASSGGRGRAYNYGYT

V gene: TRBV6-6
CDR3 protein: ASSRDSYTEAF

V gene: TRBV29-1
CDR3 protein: SVTGLAGAEGY

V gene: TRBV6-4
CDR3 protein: ASSGTGDTGELF